This T cell receptor beta chain was found in a study of blood T cell repertoires in COVID-19. Overall study: Acute-phase and convalescent COVID-19 samples originated in the United States, Italy and Spain. The analysed material was cDNA or gDNA that came from T cells, B-cell-depleted T cells, or PBMCs.

Authors' methods: Nucleated cell number was recorded as an estimate derived from reference gene primer amplification. The table came from immunoSEQ multiplex PCR; TCRdb's copy has only in-frame clones and leaves some out. V and J calls and clone size are copied from that table; D and trimming were computed from the DNA. The table records approximately 94,000 clones, over 75% of them present only once. CDR3 length: 13 amino acids. V lost 3 bases and J 4 bases, leaving 9 bases between the germline ends. CDR1 and CDR2 (germline): KGHSH, LQKENI. The gene calls are TRBV18 and TRBJ1-2; TRBD1 is a possible D gene (5 bases). Input material: peripheral blood. The receptor was isolated from a human donor in a cohort sampled during active COVID-19. CDR3 loop: CASSPDNLYGYTF. CDR3 sequence (DNA): TGTGCCAGCTCACCGGACAATCTCTATGGCTACACCTTC.